The present TCR beta chain was sequenced within a study of blood T cell repertoires in COVID-19. Study summary: Samples taken during acute and convalescent COVID-19 were collected in the United States, Italy and Spain.

Per the original methods: Scientists estimated how many nucleated cells there were by amplifying reference gene primers. Only in-frame clones appear in the TCRdb table, and some are missing; sequencing was by immunoSEQ multiplex PCR. The V and J calls and clone size are taken from that table; D and trimming were inferred from the DNA. The sample consists of under 300,000 clones, roughly 90% of them appearing once. Individuals drawn from about 26 US areas were roughly 18 to 95 years old. Two negative PCRs, clearance, or symptom resolution had been documented for recovered Cohort 3 donors. The germline CDR1 and CDR2 sequences are LNHNV and YYDKDF (reference sequence). After removal of 0 bases from V and 8 bases from J, the junction contained 11 bases not matched to a gene. CDR3 length: 17 residues.

J is TRBJ2-1 and V is TRBV15, with TRBD2 identical over 9 bases. Sample: PBMCs or T cells enriched from blood (not recorded which). This receptor was identified in a man aged 35 to 55 who had recovered from COVID-19. The CDR3 DNA follows: TGTGCCACCAGCAGAGATCCCCCTAGCGGGATCCGCGATGAGCAGTTCTTC. Protein product: CATSRDPPSGIRDEQFF.